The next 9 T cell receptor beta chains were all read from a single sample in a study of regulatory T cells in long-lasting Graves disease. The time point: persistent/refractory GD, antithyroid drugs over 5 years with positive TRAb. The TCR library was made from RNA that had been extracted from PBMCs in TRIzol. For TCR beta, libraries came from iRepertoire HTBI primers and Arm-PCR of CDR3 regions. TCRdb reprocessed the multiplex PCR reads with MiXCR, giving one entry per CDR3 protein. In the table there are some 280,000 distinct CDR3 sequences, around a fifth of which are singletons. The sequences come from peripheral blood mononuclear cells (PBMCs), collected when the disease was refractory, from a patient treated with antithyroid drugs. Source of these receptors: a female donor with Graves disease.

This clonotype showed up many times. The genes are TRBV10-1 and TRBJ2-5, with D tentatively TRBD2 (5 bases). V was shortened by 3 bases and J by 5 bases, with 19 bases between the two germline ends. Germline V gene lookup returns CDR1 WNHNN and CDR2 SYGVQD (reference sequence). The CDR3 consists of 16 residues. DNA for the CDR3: TGCGCCAGCAGTGACCAAGGCATGGGATCGGGGGAGACCCAGTACTTC. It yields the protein CASSDQGMGSGETQYF.

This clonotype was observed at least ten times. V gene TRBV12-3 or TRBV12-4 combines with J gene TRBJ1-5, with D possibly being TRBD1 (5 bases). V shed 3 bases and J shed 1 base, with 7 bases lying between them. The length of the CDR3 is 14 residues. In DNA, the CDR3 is TGTGCCAGCAGTTTGGGACCGAGCAATCAGCCCCAGCATTTT. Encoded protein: CASSLGPSNQPQHF.

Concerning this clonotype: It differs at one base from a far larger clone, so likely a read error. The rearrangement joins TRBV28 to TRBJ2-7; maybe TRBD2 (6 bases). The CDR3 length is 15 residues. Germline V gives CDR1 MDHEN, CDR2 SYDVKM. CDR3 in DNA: TGTGCCAGCAGCTTAGGAGGCGGGATCTCCCACGAGCAGTACTTC. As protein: CASSLGGGISHEQYF.

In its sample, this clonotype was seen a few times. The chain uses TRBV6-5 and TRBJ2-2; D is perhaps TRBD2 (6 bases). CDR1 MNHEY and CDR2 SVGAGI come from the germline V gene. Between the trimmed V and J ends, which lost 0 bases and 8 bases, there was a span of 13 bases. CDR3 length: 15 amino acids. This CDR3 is CASSYSWREWGELFF. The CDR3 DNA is TGTGCCAGCAGTTACTCGTGGCGGGAATGGGGGGAGCTGTTTTTT.

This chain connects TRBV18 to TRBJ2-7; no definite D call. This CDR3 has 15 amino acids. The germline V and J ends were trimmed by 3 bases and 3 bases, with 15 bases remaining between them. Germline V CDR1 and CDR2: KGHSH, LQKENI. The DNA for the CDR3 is TGTGCCAGCTCACCGGAAAGGGCTGAGAACTACGAGCAGTACTTC. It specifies CASSPERAENYEQYF.

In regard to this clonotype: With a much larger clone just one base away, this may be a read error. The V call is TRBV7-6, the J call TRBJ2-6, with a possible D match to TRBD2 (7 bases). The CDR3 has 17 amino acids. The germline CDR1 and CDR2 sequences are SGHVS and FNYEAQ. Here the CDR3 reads CASSPTGREAGADVLTF. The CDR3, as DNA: TGTGCCAGCAGCCCTACAGGGAGGGAGGCTGGGGCCGACGTCCTGACTTTC.

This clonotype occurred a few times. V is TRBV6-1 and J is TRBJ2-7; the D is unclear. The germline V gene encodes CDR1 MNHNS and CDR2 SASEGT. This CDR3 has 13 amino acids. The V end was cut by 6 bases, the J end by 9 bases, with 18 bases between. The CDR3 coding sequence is TGTGCCAGCAGCTTAGTGGCGGACCTGGGGCAGTACTTC. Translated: CASSLVADLGQYF.

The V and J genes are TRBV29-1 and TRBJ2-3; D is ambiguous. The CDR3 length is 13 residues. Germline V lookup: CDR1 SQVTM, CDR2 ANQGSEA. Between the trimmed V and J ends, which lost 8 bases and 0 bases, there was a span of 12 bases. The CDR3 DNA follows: TGCAGCTCCCGAGCCTCTAGCACAGATACGCAGTATTTT. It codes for CSSRASSTDTQYF.

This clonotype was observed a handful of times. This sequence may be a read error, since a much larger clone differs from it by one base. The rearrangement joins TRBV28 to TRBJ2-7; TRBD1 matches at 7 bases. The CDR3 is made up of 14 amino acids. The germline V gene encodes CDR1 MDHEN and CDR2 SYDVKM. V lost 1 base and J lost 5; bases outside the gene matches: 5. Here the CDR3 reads CASSLSGTVHEQYF. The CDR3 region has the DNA TGTGCCAGCAGTTTATCCGGGACAGTCCACGAGCAGTACTTC. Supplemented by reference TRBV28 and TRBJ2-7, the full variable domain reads DVKVTQSSRYLVKRTGEKVFLECVQDMDHENMFWYRQDPGLGLRLIYFSYDVKMKEKGDIPEGYSVSREKKERFSLILESASTNQTSMYLCASSLSGTVHEQYFGPGTRLTVT.